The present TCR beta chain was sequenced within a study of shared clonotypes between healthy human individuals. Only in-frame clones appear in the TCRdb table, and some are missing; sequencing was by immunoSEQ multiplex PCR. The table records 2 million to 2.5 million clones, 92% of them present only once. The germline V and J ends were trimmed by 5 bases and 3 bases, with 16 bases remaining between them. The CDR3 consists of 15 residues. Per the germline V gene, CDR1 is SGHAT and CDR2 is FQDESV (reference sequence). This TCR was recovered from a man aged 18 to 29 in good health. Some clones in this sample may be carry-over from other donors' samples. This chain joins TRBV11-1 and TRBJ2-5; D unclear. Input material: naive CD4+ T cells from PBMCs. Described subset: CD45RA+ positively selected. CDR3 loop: CASSHSAESKETQYF. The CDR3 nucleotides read TGTGCCAGCAGCCACTCGGCTGAGTCCAAAGAGACCCAGTACTTC.